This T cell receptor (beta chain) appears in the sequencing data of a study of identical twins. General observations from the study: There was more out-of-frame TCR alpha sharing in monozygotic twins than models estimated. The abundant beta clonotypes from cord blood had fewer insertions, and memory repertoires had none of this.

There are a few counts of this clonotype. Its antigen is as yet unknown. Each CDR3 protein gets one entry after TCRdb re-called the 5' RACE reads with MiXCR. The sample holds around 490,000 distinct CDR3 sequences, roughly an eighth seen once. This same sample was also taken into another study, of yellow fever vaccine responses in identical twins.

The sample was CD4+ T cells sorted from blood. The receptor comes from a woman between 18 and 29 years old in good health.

Written as DNA, the CDR3 is TGTGCCAGCAAAGAAGAGACAGGGGGCGGTGAGCAGTACTTC. It is translated as CASKEETGGGEQYF. V gene TRBV2 combines with J gene TRBJ2-7, with TRBD1 matching 10 bases. From germline, CDR1 is SNHLY and CDR2 FYNNEI. Trimming removed 7 bases from V and 7 bases from J; junction bases left unmatched: 10. The CDR3 is made up of 14 amino acids.